A single sample gave rise to the 32 T cell receptor beta chains below, sequenced in a study of PD-1 blockade in classical Hodgkin lymphoma. Clones were read by immunoSEQ multiplex PCR, and TCRdb kept only the in-frame ones, dropping some. Of tens of thousands of clones in the sample, about 80% were seen once. There was relapse after autologous stem cell transplantation in every patient, and there was variation in brentuximab vedotin exposure. The sample was peripheral blood mononuclear cells (PBMCs), taken before the second cycle of nivolumab. These receptors originate from a human donor with classical Hodgkin lymphoma.

V is TRBV5-1 and J is TRBJ2-7; TRBD2 agrees at 14 bases. The CDR3 consists of 17 residues. Germline V gene data show CDR1 as SGHRS and CDR2 as YFSETQ. With 4 bases clipped from V and 3 bases from J, the junction kept 9 bases outside the gene matches. The CDR3: CASSRGTSGGKLYEQYV. CDR3 in DNA: TGCGCCAGCAGCCGCGGGACTAGCGGGGGCAAACTCTACGAGCAGTACGTC.

This chain joins TRBV30 and TRBJ1-2; D is perhaps TRBD1 (5 bases). The CDR3 sequence is 14 residues long. Between the trimmed V and J ends, which lost 7 bases and 1 base, there was a span of 16 bases. Germline lookup yields CDR1 GTSNPN and CDR2 SVGIG (reference sequence). CDR3 region: CAYRTGPYNYGYTF. The CDR3 nucleotides read TGTGCCTACAGGACGGGCCCTTATAACTATGGCTACACCTTC.

The chain couples TRBV11-2 to TRBJ1-6, with D tentatively TRBD1 (5 bases). Germline V gives CDR1 SGHAT, CDR2 FQNNGV. CDR3 length equals 14 residues. Trimming pared 1 base from V and 10 bases from J, leaving 11 bases between. CDR3 nucleotides: TGTGCCAGCAGCTTAGGAGGGGATCGATCACCCCTCCACTTT. Protein product: CASSLGGDRSPLHF. Supplemented by reference TRBV11-2 and TRBJ1-6, the full variable domain reads EAGVAQSPRYKIIEKRQSVAFWCNPISGHATLYWYQQILGQGPKLLIQFQNNGVVDDSQLPKDRFSAERLKGVDSTLKIQPAKLEDSAVYLCASSLGGDRSPLHFGNGTRLTVT.

The DNA for the CDR3 is TGTGCCAGCAGTGAATCTCAAAATTCACCCCTCCACTTT. This codes for CASSESQNSPLHF. This chain uses TRBV25-1 with TRBJ1-6; no clear D. Trimming removed 1 base at V and 7 bases at J, with 5 bases between. The length of the CDR3 is 13 residues. Germline CDR1 MGHDK, CDR2 SYGVNS.

For this clone: The junction and the germline gene differ at one end; a read error may be behind it. The rearrangement joins TRBV7-2 to TRBJ2-2, with TRBD2 matching over 12 bases. The germline V gene has CDR1 SGHTA and CDR2 FQGNSA. CDR3 length: 15 residues. The CDR3 sequence: CASSLAGGSTGELFF. In DNA, the CDR3 is TGTGCCAGCAGCCTAGCGGGAGGGAGCACCGGGGAGCTGTTTTTT.

The rearrangement joins TRBV7-2 to TRBJ2-3; 12 bases are shared with TRBD2. J lost 5 bases, V lost 5 bases, and 8 bases had no gene match. This CDR3 has 16 residues. CDR1 is SGHTA, CDR2 FQGNSA, per germline. The CDR3 loop reads CASSPLAGGWQDTQYF. The CDR3, as DNA: TGTGCCAGCAGCCCTCTAGCGGGAGGGTGGCAAGATACGCAGTATTTT.

This chain uses TRBV5-1 with TRBJ2-2, with no clear D. V was trimmed by 4 bases and J by 0 bases, leaving 10 bases between them. There are 15 residues in the CDR3. Germline assignment: CDR1 SGHRS and CDR2 YFSETQ. The CDR3 DNA reads TGCGCCAGCAGCCCCTCGGGCGCGAACACCGGGGAGCTGTTTTTT. This encodes CASSPSGANTGELFF.

The gene calls are TRBV19 and TRBJ1-3, with D possibly matching TRBD1 (5 bases). The ends were cut back, 9 bases at V and 5 bases at J, with 20 bases in the middle. Germline CDR1 LNHDA, CDR2 SQIVND (reference sequence). CDR3 length: 15 residues. CDR3 protein: CASLPGPALRNTIYF. DNA for the CDR3: TGTGCCAGCTTACCGGGACCTGCTCTGAGAAACACCATATATTTT.

The chain carries TRBV11-2 and TRBJ1-6; 8 bases map to TRBD1. CDR1 and CDR2 (germline): SGHAT, FQNNGV. V lost 5 bases, J lost 10 bases, and 10 bases stayed unmatched. This CDR3 comprises 15 residues. CDR3 DNA sequence: TGTGCCAGCAGCAACGGCGACAGGGGAGGGTCACCCCTCCACTTT. Protein: CASSNGDRGGSPLHF.

This clone was detected once. This rearrangement joins TRBV29-1 to TRBJ2-7; TRBD1 or TRBD2 may be the D gene (6 bases each). The CDR3 is 14 amino acids. Trimming removed 4 bases at V and 3 bases at J, with 16 bases between. Germline CDR1 reads SQVTM; CDR2 reads ANQGSEA. CDR3 loop: CSVGGAEIYYEQYV. Written as DNA, the CDR3 is TGCAGCGTTGGGGGGGCAGAGATCTACTACGAGCAGTACGTC.

This clone was counted only a few times. At one boundary the junction diverges from the germline segment, which might be a read error. The chain has TRBV30 and TRBJ2-7, with 10 bases identical to TRBD2. CDR1 is GTSNPN, CDR2 SVGIG, per germline (reference sequence). The CDR3 is 13 residues long. The CDR3 nucleotides are TGTGCCTGGAGAGGAACTAGCGGGACCCCCATAAACTTC. It is translated as CAWRGTSGTPINF.

The chain couples TRBV6-5 to TRBJ2-7; D is perhaps TRBD2 (6 bases). CDR3 length equals 14 residues. Germline values: CDR1 MNHEY, CDR2 SVGAGI. With 4 bases removed from V and 3 bases from J, the gap between germline ends came to 13 bases. As DNA, the CDR3 is TGTGCCAGCAGTTGGGGTAGCGGAGACTACGAGCAGTACTTC. It translates to CASSWGSGDYEQYF.

The CDR3 DNA reads TGTGCCAGCAGCGTGTCAGATACGCAGTATTTT. Its protein is CASSVSDTQYF. This sequence joins TRBV11-2 and TRBJ2-3; D is ambiguous. Trimming stripped 5 bases from V and 4 bases from J, with 4 bases between. This CDR3 has 11 residues. The germline V gene has CDR1 SGHAT and CDR2 FQNNGV. The whole variable domain, remainder taken from reference TRBV11-2 and TRBJ2-3, is EAGVAQSPRYKIIEKRQSVAFWCNPISGHATLYWYQQILGQGPKLLIQFQNNGVVDDSQLPKDRFSAERLKGVDSTLKIQPAKLEDSAVYLCASSVSDTQYFGPGTRLTVL.

This clone was observed a handful of times. This rearrangement joins TRBV5-1 to TRBJ1-1; no reliable D call. The CDR3 is 13 residues long. Trimming stripped 4 bases from V and 6 bases from J, with 13 bases between. CDR1 and CDR2 (germline): SGHRS, YFSETQ. DNA for the CDR3: TGCGCCAGCAGCCCCAACAATGACGCTGAAGCTTTCTTT. The encoded protein is CASSPNNDAEAFF.

This clone was detected only a few times. CDR3 region: CAIYGGRNGYTF. As DNA, the CDR3 is TGTGCCATCTATGGGGGGCGGAATGGCTACACCTTC. This chain uses TRBV27 with TRBJ1-2, with D possibly TRBD1 on 6 matching bases. The CDR3 has 12 amino acids. Germline CDR1 reads MNHEY; CDR2 reads SMNVEV (reference sequence). V shed 10 bases and J shed 6 bases, with 15 bases lying between them.

To note about this clone: The same CDR3 can be traced to other DNA sequences in this sample. CDR3 region: CAWSVLGRADTQYF. The CDR3 nucleotides read TGTGCCTGGAGTGTACTCGGGAGAGCAGATACGCAGTATTTT. The chain combines TRBV30 with TRBJ2-3; the D gene is possibly TRBD2 (6 bases). Trimming took off 0 bases at V and 4 bases at J, with 11 bases between the two ends. CDR1 is GTSNPN, CDR2 SVGIG, per germline (reference sequence). The CDR3 is 14 residues long. Full variable domain (remainder filled in from reference TRBV30 and TRBJ2-3): SQTIHQWPATLVQPVGSPLSLECTVEGTSNPNLYWYRQAAGRGLQLLFYSVGIGQISSEVPQNLSASRPQDRQFILSSKKLLLSDSGFYLCAWSVLGRADTQYFGPGTRLTVL.

The V and J genes are TRBV4-1 and TRBJ1-4, with 8 bases lining up with TRBD1. V lost 4 bases to trimming and J lost 8 bases; unmatched junction nucleotides: 3. The V gene's germline CDR1 is MGHRA and CDR2 YSYEKL. The CDR3 covers 13 residues. Written as DNA, the CDR3 is TGCGCCAGCAGCCTTACAGGGGGAGAAAAACTGTTTTTT. Translating gives CASSLTGGEKLFF.

The chain links TRBV21-1 to TRBJ2-7; no DNA check was done on the table's D call, TRBD1. TRBV21-1 is an annotated pseudogene. This CDR3 spans 14 amino acids. The DNA for the CDR3 is TGTGCCAGCAGCAAAAAACAGACGGCCTACGAGCAGTACGTC. Translation gives CASSKKQTAYEQYV.

This clone showed up just a few times. The chain carries TRBV12-5 and TRBJ1-1; TRBD1 is a possible D gene (5 bases). CDR1 is LGHNT, CDR2 FRNRAP, per germline. The V and J ends lost 1 base and 7 bases respectively, with 10 bases between them. CDR3 length equals 13 residues. The CDR3 region is CASGLGGDFEAFF. The CDR3 DNA reads as TGTGCTAGTGGTTTGGGGGGGGATTTTGAAGCTTTCTTT.

The chain links TRBV11-2 to TRBJ1-1; D might be TRBD1 (6 bases). The CDR3 has 12 residues. The germline V gene has CDR1 SGHAT and CDR2 FQNNGV. The V and J ends lost 4 bases and 6 bases respectively, with 9 bases between them. The CDR3 DNA is TGTGCCAGCAGCTCAGGGACATCTGAAGCTTTCTTT. Amino acid sequence: CASSSGTSEAFF.

The rearrangement links TRBV6-6 to TRBJ1-1; no definite D call. There are 11 residues in the CDR3. Germline V lookup: CDR1 MNHNY, CDR2 SVGAGI (reference sequence). The V end was cut by 5 bases, the J end by 3 bases, with 4 bases between. The CDR3 sequence is CASSPHTEAFF. The CDR3 coding sequence is TGTGCCAGCAGTCCCCACACTGAAGCTTTCTTT.

The V and J genes are TRBV11-2 and TRBJ1-6; no clear D. Germline CDR1 SGHAT, CDR2 FQNNGV. The CDR3 totals 15 residues. V lost 6 bases, J lost 8 bases, and 17 bases lay in between. The CDR3 loop is CASRANRGVYSPLHF. Here the CDR3 DNA reads TGTGCCAGCAGGGCCAACCGGGGTGTCTATTCACCCCTCCACTTT. Variable domain in full (rest from reference TRBV11-2 and TRBJ1-6): EAGVAQSPRYKIIEKRQSVAFWCNPISGHATLYWYQQILGQGPKLLIQFQNNGVVDDSQLPKDRFSAERLKGVDSTLKIQPAKLEDSAVYLCASRANRGVYSPLHFGNGTRLTVT.

V and J are TRBV11-3 and TRBJ2-1; D may be TRBD1 (6 bases). The CDR3 covers 14 residues. Germline-derived CDR1 and CDR2 are SGHNT and YENEEA. The germline V and J ends were trimmed by 4 bases and 6 bases, with 13 bases remaining between them. The CDR3: CASSSGVSANEQFF. The CDR3 DNA reads TGTGCCAGCAGCTCAGGGGTTAGTGCCAATGAGCAGTTCTTC.

This clone was found once. Other DNA sequences in the sample encode the same CDR3. This chain uses TRBV7-2 with TRBJ2-6; D unresolved. CDR3 size: 14 residues. Deletions cut 5 bases from V and 0 bases from J, with 5 bases between. Germline V lookup: CDR1 SGHTA, CDR2 FQGNSA. CDR3 coding DNA: TGTGCCAGCAGCCCCCTCTCTGGGGCCAACGTCCTGACTTTC. Its translation: CASSPLSGANVLTF.

The J gene is TRBJ1-4, the V gene TRBV5-1, with 8 bases aligning to TRBD1. The CDR3 spans 14 residues. CDR1 is SGHRS and CDR2 is YFSETQ in the germline V gene. Losses at the gene ends were 2 bases for V and 7 bases for J; bases not matched to a gene: 4. The DNA of the CDR3 is TGCGCCAGCAGCTTCCAGGGGGCAAGTGAAAAACTGTTTTTT. Amino acids: CASSFQGASEKLFF.

V usage is TRBV19 and J usage is TRBJ2-5; D may correspond to TRBD1 or TRBD2 (6 bases each). In germline, CDR1 is LNHDA, CDR2 SQIVND (reference sequence). The CDR3 is made up of 15 amino acids. The V and J ends lost 6 bases and 4 bases respectively, with 18 bases between them. The CDR3: CASRKGGKGGETQYF. CDR3 nucleotide sequence: TGTGCCAGTAGGAAAGGAGGAAAGGGGGGAGAGACCCAGTACTTC.

The chain uses TRBV6-6 and TRBJ2-7, with TRBD1 matching over 7 bases. Germline values: CDR1 MNHNY, CDR2 SVGAGI (reference sequence). This CDR3 has 16 residues. V was pared by 4 bases and J by 2 bases, with 11 bases of the junction left unmatched. The CDR3 sequence: CASSSSTPGQTYEQYF. The DNA of the CDR3 is TGTGCCAGCAGTTCCTCTACACCGGGACAGACCTACGAGCAGTACTTC.

The chain recombines TRBV12-5 with TRBJ1-1; D might be TRBD1 (6 bases). This CDR3 has 15 amino acids. Germline lookup yields CDR1 LGHNT and CDR2 FRNRAP. Trimming pared 0 bases from V and 3 bases from J, leaving 11 bases between. The CDR3 sequence: CASGLVGQSYTEAFF. CDR3 bases: TGTGCTAGTGGTTTGGTCGGACAGTCATACACTGAAGCTTTCTTT.

This chain connects TRBV6-1 to TRBJ2-1; D gene unclear. The CDR3 length is 13 residues. From germline, CDR1 is MNHNS and CDR2 SASEGT. V lost 6 bases, J lost 7 bases, and 13 bases lay in between. The CDR3: CASRPWKENEQFF. The CDR3 DNA reads TGTGCCAGCAGGCCCTGGAAGGAGAATGAGCAGTTCTTC.

As concerns this clone: Its ends do not fully match the called genes, so a read error is possible. The rearrangement links TRBV7-2 to TRBJ2-1, with 14 positions matching TRBD2. The length of the CDR3 is 14 residues. Germline-derived CDR1 and CDR2 are SGHTA and FQGNSA. CDR3 region: CASSFGTSGRPWIF. CDR3 nucleotide sequence: TGTGCCAGCAGCTTCGGGACTAGCGGGAGACCTTGGATCTTC.

The CDR3 reads CASSYGGLRRETQYF. The CDR3, as DNA: TGTGCCAGCAGTTACGGGGGGCTCCGCCGGGAGACCCAGTACTTC. The chain recombines TRBV6-6 with TRBJ2-5; possibly TRBD1 or TRBD2 for D (6 bases each). Germline values: CDR1 MNHNY, CDR2 SVGAGI (reference sequence). The V and J ends lost 2 bases and 5 bases respectively, with 15 bases between them. The CDR3 is made up of 15 amino acids.

The J gene is TRBJ2-1, the V gene TRBV7-2; D perhaps matches TRBD2 (6 bases). The germline V gene encodes CDR1 SGHTA and CDR2 FQGNSA. V was trimmed by 3 bases and J by 3 bases, leaving 12 bases between them. The length of the CDR3 is 15 residues. The CDR3, as DNA: TGTGCCAGCAGCTTCCTGGATAGCGGCTACAATGAGCAGTTCTTC. It is translated as CASSFLDSGYNEQFF.